These 26 T cell receptor beta chains share one sample of origin, sequenced in a study of identical twins. TCRdb reprocessed the 5' RACE reads with MiXCR, giving one entry per CDR3 protein. The table includes 140,000 to 150,000 distinct CDR3 sequences, under 4.5% detected once. Sequences were obtained from memory T cells sorted from blood. Source of these receptors: a man between 18 and 29 years old in good health.

At least ten counts were recorded for this clonotype. This chain joins TRBV20-1 and TRBJ1-4; the match to TRBD1 covers 12 bases. The CDR3 contains 13 residues. Trimming removed 6 bases from V and 8 bases from J; junction bases left unmatched: 4. CDR1 DFQATT and CDR2 SNEGSKA come from the germline V gene (reference sequence). CDR3 residues: CSAPGQGAEKLFF. The DNA for the CDR3 is TGCAGTGCACCGGGACAGGGGGCGGAAAAACTGTTTTTT.

The chain joins TRBV7-6 to TRBJ2-6, with a weak D call TRBD1 (5 bases). Germline-derived CDR1 and CDR2 are SGHVS and FNYEAQ. Between the trimmed V and J ends, which lost 8 bases and 0 bases, there was a span of 11 bases. This CDR3 has 15 residues. In nucleotides, the CDR3 is TGTGCCAGCGGCCCAGGGCGCTCTGGGGCCAACGTCCTGACTTTC. Residues: CASGPGRSGANVLTF.

This clonotype came up many times. The chain combines TRBV9 with TRBJ2-1; 8 bases align to TRBD2. CDR3 length: 17 amino acids. CDR1 is SGDLS, CDR2 YYNGEE, per germline. The V and J ends lost 0 bases and 7 bases, in that order; junction bases with no gene match: 12. Here the CDR3 reads CASSVAGMTSVGNEQFF. The CDR3 bases are TGTGCCAGCAGCGTAGCAGGAATGACTAGCGTGGGGAATGAGCAGTTCTTC.

In its sample, this clonotype was seen many times. The CDR3 protein is CASSGLKNEQFF. The CDR3 DNA sequence: TGTGCCAGCAGTGGGTTAAAAAATGAGCAGTTCTTC. V usage is TRBV12-3 or TRBV12-4 and J usage is TRBJ2-1; no definite D call. Trimming removed 5 bases from V and 7 bases from J, with 9 bases in between. The CDR3 covers 12 residues.

This clonotype appeared a few times. The J gene is TRBJ2-3, the V gene TRBV3-1; 7 nucleotides agree with TRBD2. This CDR3 contains 13 residues. In germline, CDR1 is LGHDT, CDR2 YNNKEL (reference sequence). Germline trimming cut 0 bases from V and 14 bases from J; bases unmatched to any gene: 8. The DNA of the CDR3 is TGTGCCAGCAGCCAAGAAGCGGGGACTCGACGGTATTTT. Translation: CASSQEAGTRRYF.

This clonotype was seen ten or more times. This chain links TRBV5-1 with TRBJ2-6; D is ambiguous. Germline lookup yields CDR1 SGHRS and CDR2 YFSETQ. The CDR3 runs 16 residues. Between the trimmed V and J ends, which lost 2 bases and 0 bases, there was a span of 9 bases. The CDR3 loop reads CASSLDSGSGANVLTF. The CDR3 DNA reads TGCGCCAGCAGCTTAGACTCCGGCTCTGGGGCCAACGTCCTGACTTTC. The full variable domain, in which reference TRBV5-1 and TRBJ2-6 provide the parts outside the CDR3, is KAGVTQTPRYLIKTRGQQVTLSCSPISGHRSVSWYQQTPGQGLQFLFEYFSETQRNKGNFPGRFSGRQFSNSRSEMNVSTLELGDSALYLCASSLDSGSGANVLTFGAGSRLTVL.

This clonotype was observed at least ten times. V and J are TRBV5-1 and TRBJ1-6; D gene ambiguous. The length of the CDR3 is 13 residues. With 6 bases removed from V and 7 bases from J, the gap between germline ends came to 11 bases. Germline CDR1 is SGHRS and CDR2 is YFSETQ. The CDR3 DNA reads TGCGCCAGCAAGGCAGGCGACAATTCACCCCTCCACTTT. As protein: CASKAGDNSPLHF.

This clonotype was observed at least ten times. The V gene is TRBV21-1, the J gene TRBJ2-4; the table's D gene call, TRBD1, was not cross checked with the DNA. TRBV21-1 represents a pseudogene. This CDR3 comprises 18 residues. The CDR3 sequence is CASSKAFVRAGRKNIQYF. The CDR3 nucleotides are TGTGCCAGCAGCAAAGCTTTTGTCCGGGCAGGGCGCAAAAACATTCAGTACTTC.

This clonotype was seen at least ten times. V and J are TRBV5-1 and TRBJ2-1; 8 bases align to TRBD2. V was clipped by 0 bases and J by 13 bases; unmatched bases: 12. The V gene's germline CDR1 is SGHRS and CDR2 YFSETQ. The CDR3 is 15 amino acids. CDR3 sequence reads: CASSLVVEAREGQFF. CDR3 in DNA: TGCGCCAGCAGCTTGGTCGTGGAGGCTCGGGAGGGCCAGTTCTTC.

In its sample, this clonotype was seen many times. The chain employs TRBV27 and TRBJ1-6, with 8 bases aligning to TRBD1. The CDR3 is made up of 13 amino acids. With 5 bases clipped from V and 10 bases from J, the junction kept 4 bases outside the gene matches. The V gene's germline CDR1 is MNHEY and CDR2 SMNVEV (reference sequence). The CDR3 DNA follows: TGTGCCAGCAGTCTAGGACAGGGATCACCCCTCCACTTT. It translates to CASSLGQGSPLHF.

This clonotype was counted ten times or more. This chain connects TRBV12-3 or TRBV12-4 to TRBJ2-1, with a weak D call TRBD1 (6 bases). This CDR3 has 11 residues. Trimming shortened V by 2 bases and J by 11 bases, and 7 bases separated the two germline ends. As DNA, the CDR3 is TGTGCCAGCAGTTTACAGGGGAAGCAGTTCTTC. It yields the protein CASSLQGKQFF.

This clonotype was seen repeatedly, ten times or more. This chain joins TRBV12-3 or TRBV12-4 and TRBJ2-2; D is possibly TRBD1 or TRBD2 (5 bases each). V lost 2 bases, J lost 4 bases, and 11 bases lay in between. The CDR3 has 15 residues. The CDR3 region is CASSLWQGVTGELFF. The CDR3 bases are TGTGCCAGCAGTTTATGGCAGGGAGTCACCGGGGAGCTGTTTTTT.

This clonotype was found many times. The chain is built from TRBV9 and TRBJ2-1; 7 bases line up with TRBD2. The germline CDR1 and CDR2 sequences are SGDLS and YYNGEE. With V trimmed by 4 bases and J by 7 bases, 11 bases remained unmatched. The CDR3 sequence is 15 residues long. The CDR3 loop reads CASSSLGRANNEQFF. The CDR3 bases are TGTGCCAGCAGCTCACTTGGGAGGGCCAATAATGAGCAGTTCTTC.

The sample holds many counts of this clonotype. This sequence joins TRBV15 and TRBJ1-6; 9 bases align to TRBD1. Germline values: CDR1 LNHNV, CDR2 YYDKDF (reference sequence). The CDR3 runs 13 residues. V was clipped by 3 bases and J by 10 bases; unmatched bases: 1. CDR3 region: CATSRGQGSPLHF. CDR3 nucleotides: TGTGCCACCAGCAGGGGACAGGGCTCACCCCTCCACTTT.

This clonotype was observed at least ten times. The DNA for the CDR3 is TGTGCCAGCAGTGTCGGCGGAATCGGGCAGTATTTT. Its translation is CASSVGGIGQYF. The rearrangement joins TRBV25-1 to TRBJ2-3, with D unresolved. Germline lookup yields CDR1 MGHDK and CDR2 SYGVNS. Trimming took off 4 bases at V and 11 bases at J, with 13 bases between the two ends. This CDR3 is 12 amino acids long.

This clonotype has at least ten counts. The chain has TRBV5-1 and TRBJ2-2; D is unclear. CDR1 is SGHRS and CDR2 is YFSETQ in the germline V gene. V gave up 5 bases and J gave up 4 bases, with 15 bases separating them. CDR3 size: 15 residues. The CDR3 region is CASSLQEIGTGELFF. As DNA, the CDR3 is TGCGCCAGCAGTCTTCAGGAAATTGGCACCGGGGAGCTGTTTTTT.

This clonotype was seen ten or more times. The CDR3 loop reads CASSPTGTGSIANTGELFF. CDR3 bases: TGCGCCAGCAGCCCCACCGGGACAGGGTCAATCGCGAACACCGGGGAGCTGTTTTTT. The chain combines TRBV5-1 with TRBJ2-2; 9 bases are shared with TRBD1. The junction had 13 bases not matched to a gene; V was cut back by 4 bases and J by 0 bases. Germline values: CDR1 SGHRS, CDR2 YFSETQ. The CDR3 is 19 amino acids.

This clonotype has a count of ten or more. V and J are TRBV20-1 and TRBJ1-5, with D uncertain. CDR3 size: 13 residues. V lost 3 bases and J lost 6, with 12 bases in between. Germline lookup yields CDR1 DFQATT and CDR2 SNEGSKA (reference sequence). CDR3 DNA sequence: TGCAGTGCTAGCTCCTATGCCGGTCAGCCCCAGCATTTT. This sequence encodes CSASSYAGQPQHF.

The sample holds many counts of this clonotype. The chain uses TRBV21-1 and TRBJ2-1; the table's D call, TRBD2, has no DNA check behind it. TRBV21-1 is labeled a pseudogene. The CDR3 loop spans 15 amino acids. The chain's CDR3 is CASSKGSGVRNEQFF. CDR3 bases: TGTGCCAGCAGCAAAGGGAGCGGGGTCAGAAATGAGCAGTTCTTC.

This clonotype showed up many times. The gene calls are TRBV6-1 and TRBJ1-6; 7 bases match TRBD1. Germline CDR1 reads MNHNS; CDR2 reads SASEGT. V dropped 5 bases and J dropped 10; count of bases not matched to a gene: 8. This CDR3 contains 14 residues. CDR3 in amino acids: CASSRGQEGSPLHF. For the CDR3, the DNA is TGTGCCAGCAGTCGCGGACAGGAAGGATCACCCCTCCACTTT.

This clonotype has at least ten counts. V and J are TRBV20-1 and TRBJ2-1; 8 positions match TRBD2. Germline CDR1 and CDR2: DFQATT and SNEGSKA (reference sequence). The trim removed 0 bases at V and 6 bases at J, leaving 10 bases unmatched. This CDR3 has 16 amino acids. CDR3 loop: CSARDYGRGVGNEQFF. The CDR3 DNA reads as TGCAGTGCTAGAGATTACGGGAGGGGGGTAGGCAATGAGCAGTTCTTC.

This clonotype has a count of ten or more. The V call is TRBV20-1, the J call TRBJ2-5, with TRBD2 as a possible D gene (6 bases). There are 13 residues in the CDR3. Trimming removed 0 bases from V and 11 bases from J, with 16 bases in between. Per germline, CDR1 DFQATT and CDR2 SNEGSKA (reference sequence). The CDR3: CSAREPRDSPQYF. In nucleotides, the CDR3 is TGCAGTGCTAGAGAGCCGCGGGACTCCCCGCAGTACTTC.

The gene calls are TRBV20-1 and TRBJ2-2, with 8 positions matching TRBD2. The CDR3 sequence is 13 residues long. V gave up 6 bases and J gave up 4 bases; unmatched junction bases: 4. The germline V gene has CDR1 DFQATT and CDR2 SNEGSKA (reference sequence). The CDR3 protein is CSARGGSTGELFF. The CDR3 DNA follows: TGCAGTGCCCGGGGGGGCTCCACCGGGGAGCTGTTTTTT.

This clonotype was recorded many times. The chain uses TRBV27 and TRBJ1-6, with D possibly matching TRBD1 (6 bases). Trimming stripped 4 bases from V and 9 bases from J, with 10 bases between. CDR1 is MNHEY and CDR2 is SMNVEV in the germline V gene (reference sequence). The CDR3 has 13 residues. CDR3 in amino acids: CASSSGEGSPLHF. The CDR3 DNA is TGTGCCAGCAGTTCAGGGGAAGGTTCACCCCTCCACTTT.

This clonotype showed up many times. Germline and junction disagree at one end, which may indicate a read error. The CDR3, as DNA: TGTGCCAGCAGTGAAGAAGGGACTAGCGCCCTAGGTTTT. Encoded protein: CASSEEGTSALGF. V gene TRBV6-1 combines with J gene TRBJ2-3, with 10 bases lining up with TRBD2. The CDR3 totals 13 residues. Germline V gives CDR1 MNHNS, CDR2 SASEGT.

This clonotype was counted ten times or more. The chain carries TRBV7-2 and TRBJ2-7; 8 bases are shared with TRBD2. This CDR3 is built from 14 residues. Germline lookup yields CDR1 SGHTA and CDR2 FQGNSA. The junction had 4 bases not matched to a gene; V was cut back by 2 bases and J by 4 bases. Written as DNA, the CDR3 is TGTGCCAGCAGCTTAATAGCGGGAAGGTACGAGCAGTACTTC. This sequence encodes CASSLIAGRYEQYF.